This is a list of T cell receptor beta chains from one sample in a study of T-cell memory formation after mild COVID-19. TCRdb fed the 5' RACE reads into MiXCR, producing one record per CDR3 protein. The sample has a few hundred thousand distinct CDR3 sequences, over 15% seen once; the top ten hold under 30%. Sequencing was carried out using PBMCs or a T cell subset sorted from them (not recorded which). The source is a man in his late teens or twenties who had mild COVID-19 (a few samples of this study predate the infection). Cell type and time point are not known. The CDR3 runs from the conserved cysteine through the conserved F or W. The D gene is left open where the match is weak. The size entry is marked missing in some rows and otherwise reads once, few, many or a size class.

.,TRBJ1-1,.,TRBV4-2,CASSQGAEQEFPNTEAFF,TGTGCCAGCAGCCAAGGGGCAGAACAAGAGTTCCCGAACACTGAAGCTTTCTTT
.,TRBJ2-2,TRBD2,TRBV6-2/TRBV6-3,CASSRRLAGGQNTGELFF,TGTGCCAGCAGTCGAAGACTAGCGGGGGGCCAGAACACCGGGGAGCTGTTTTTT
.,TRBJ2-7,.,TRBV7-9,CASSTDGGIYEQYF,TGTGCCAGCAGCACCGACGGAGGGATCTACGAGCAGTACTTC
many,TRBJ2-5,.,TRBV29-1,CSVEGGVETQYF,TGCAGCGTTGAAGGGGGGGTGGAGACCCAGTACTTC
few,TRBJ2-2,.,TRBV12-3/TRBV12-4,CASSSQTGELFF,TGTGCCAGCAGTTCTCAAACCGGGGAGCTGTTTTTT
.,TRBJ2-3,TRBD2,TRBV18,CASSSTLAASTDTQYF,TGTGCCAGCTCATCGACACTAGCGGCTAGCACAGATACGCAGTATTTT
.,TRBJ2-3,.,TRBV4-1,CASSQGHDGFTDTQYF,TGCGCCAGCAGCCAAGGGCATGATGGATTCACAGATACGCAGTATTTT
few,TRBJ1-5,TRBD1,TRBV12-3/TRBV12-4,CASSLGGTGVSQPQHF,TGTGCCAGCAGTTTAGGAGGGACAGGGGTTTCTCAGCCCCAGCATTTT
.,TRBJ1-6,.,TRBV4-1,CASRPPPGVDNSPLHF,TGCGCCAGCAGACCTCCGCCAGGGGTTGATAATTCACCCCTCCACTTT
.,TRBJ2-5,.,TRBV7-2,CASSRDGRFQETQYF,TGTGCCAGCAGCCGGGACGGCCGTTTCCAAGAGACCCAGTACTTC
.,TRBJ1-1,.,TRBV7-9,CASSPSANEAFF,TGTGCCAGCAGCCCCTCGGCCAATGAAGCTTTCTTT
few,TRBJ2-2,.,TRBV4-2,CASSQGSQGFTGELFF,TGTGCCAGCAGCCAAGGATCGCAGGGGTTTACCGGGGAGCTGTTTTTT
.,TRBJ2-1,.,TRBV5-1,CASSLLGSYNEQFF,TGCGCCAGCAGCTTGCTAGGGTCCTACAATGAGCAGTTCTTC
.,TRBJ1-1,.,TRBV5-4,CASSLEPHTEAFF,TGTGCCAGCAGCTTGGAGCCACACACTGAAGCTTTCTTT
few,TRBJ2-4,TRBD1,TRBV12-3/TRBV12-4,CASSFRGAKNIQYF,TGTGCCAGCAGTTTCAGGGGGGCCAAAAACATTCAGTACTTC
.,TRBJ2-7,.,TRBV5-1,CASSPRGGREQYF,TGCGCCAGCAGCCCCAGGGGTGGCCGCGAGCAGTACTTC
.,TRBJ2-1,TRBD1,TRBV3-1,CASSGQGVNEQFF,TGTGCCAGCAGCGGACAGGGGGTTAATGAGCAGTTCTTC
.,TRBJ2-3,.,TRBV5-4,CASSLDLAGFTDTQYF,TGTGCCAGCAGCTTGGATCTGGCAGGGTTCACAGATACGCAGTATTTT